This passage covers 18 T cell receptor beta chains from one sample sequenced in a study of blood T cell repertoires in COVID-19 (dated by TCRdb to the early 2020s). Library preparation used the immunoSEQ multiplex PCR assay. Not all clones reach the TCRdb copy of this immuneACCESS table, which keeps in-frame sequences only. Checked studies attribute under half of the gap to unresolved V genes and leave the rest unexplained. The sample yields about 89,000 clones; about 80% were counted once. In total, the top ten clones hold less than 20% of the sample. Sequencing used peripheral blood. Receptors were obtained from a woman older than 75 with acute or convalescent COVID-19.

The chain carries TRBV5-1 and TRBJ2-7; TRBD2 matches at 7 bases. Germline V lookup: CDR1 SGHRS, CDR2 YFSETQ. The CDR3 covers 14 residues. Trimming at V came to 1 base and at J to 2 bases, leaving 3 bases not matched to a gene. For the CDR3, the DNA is TGCGCCAGCAGCTTGCCCAGCGGGACCTACGAGCAGTACTTC. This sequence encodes CASSLPSGTYEQYF.

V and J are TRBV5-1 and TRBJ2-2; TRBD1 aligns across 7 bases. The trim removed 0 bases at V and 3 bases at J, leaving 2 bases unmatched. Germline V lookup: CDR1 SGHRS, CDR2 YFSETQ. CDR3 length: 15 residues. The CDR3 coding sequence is TGCGCCAGCAGCTTGGGACAGGGAGACACCGGGGAGCTGTTTTTT. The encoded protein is CASSLGQGDTGELFF.

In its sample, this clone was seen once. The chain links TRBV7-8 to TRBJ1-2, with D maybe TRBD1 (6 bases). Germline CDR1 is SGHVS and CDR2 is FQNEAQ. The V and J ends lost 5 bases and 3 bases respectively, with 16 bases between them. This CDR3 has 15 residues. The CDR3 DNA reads TGTGCCAGCAGCCATGGGCAGGGGCCTTACTATGGCTACACCTTC. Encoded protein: CASSHGQGPYYGYTF.

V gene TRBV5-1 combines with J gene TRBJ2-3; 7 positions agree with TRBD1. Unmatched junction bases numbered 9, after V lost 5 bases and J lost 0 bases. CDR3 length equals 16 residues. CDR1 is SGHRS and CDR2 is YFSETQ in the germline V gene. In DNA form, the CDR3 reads TGCGCCAGCAGGACAGGGCATCGGACTAGCACAGATACGCAGTATTTT. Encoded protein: CASRTGHRTSTDTQYF.

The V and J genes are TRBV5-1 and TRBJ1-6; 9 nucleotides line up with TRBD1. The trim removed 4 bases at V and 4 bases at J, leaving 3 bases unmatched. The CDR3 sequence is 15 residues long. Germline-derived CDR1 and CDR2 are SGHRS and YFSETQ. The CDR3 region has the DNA TGCGCCAGCAGCGTGGACAGGGGATATAATTCACCCCTCCACTTT. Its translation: CASSVDRGYNSPLHF.

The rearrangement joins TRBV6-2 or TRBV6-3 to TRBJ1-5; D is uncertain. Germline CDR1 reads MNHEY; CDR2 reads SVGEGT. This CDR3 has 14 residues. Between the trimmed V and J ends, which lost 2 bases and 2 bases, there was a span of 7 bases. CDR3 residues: CASSYSLRNQPQHF. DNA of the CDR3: TGTGCCAGCAGTTACAGCCTGCGCAATCAGCCCCAGCATTTT.

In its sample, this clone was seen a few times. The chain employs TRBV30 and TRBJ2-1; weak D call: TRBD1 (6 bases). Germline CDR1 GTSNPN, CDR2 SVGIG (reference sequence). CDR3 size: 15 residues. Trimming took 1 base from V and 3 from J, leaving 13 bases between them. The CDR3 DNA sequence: TGTGCCTGGAGTGGGGGGCAGGGGAACTACAATGAGCAGTTCTTC. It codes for CAWSGGQGNYNEQFF. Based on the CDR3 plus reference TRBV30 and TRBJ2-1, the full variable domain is SQTIHQWPATLVQPVGSPLSLECTVEGTSNPNLYWYRQAAGRGLQLLFYSVGIGQISSEVPQNLSASRPQDRQFILSSKKLLLSDSGFYLCAWSGGQGNYNEQFFGPGTRLTVL.

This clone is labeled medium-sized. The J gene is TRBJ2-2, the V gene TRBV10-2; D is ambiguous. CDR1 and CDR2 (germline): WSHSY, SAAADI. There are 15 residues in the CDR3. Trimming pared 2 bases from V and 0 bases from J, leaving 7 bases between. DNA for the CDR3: TGCGCCAGCAGTGAGACAGAAACGAACACCGGGGAGCTGTTTTTT. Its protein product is CASSETETNTGELFF.

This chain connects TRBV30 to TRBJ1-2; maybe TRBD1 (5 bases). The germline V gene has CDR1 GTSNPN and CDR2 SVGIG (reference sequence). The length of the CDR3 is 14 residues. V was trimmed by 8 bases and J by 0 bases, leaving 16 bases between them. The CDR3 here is CAGTQDISNYGYTF. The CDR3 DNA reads TGTGCCGGAACTCAGGACATCTCTAACTATGGCTACACCTTC.

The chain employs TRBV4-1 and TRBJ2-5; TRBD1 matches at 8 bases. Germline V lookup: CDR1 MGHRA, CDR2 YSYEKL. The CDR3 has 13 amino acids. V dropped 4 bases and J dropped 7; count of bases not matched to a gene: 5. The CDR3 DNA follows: TGCGCCAGCAGCCGAGCAGGGACAGGGACCCAGTACTTC. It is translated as CASSRAGTGTQYF.

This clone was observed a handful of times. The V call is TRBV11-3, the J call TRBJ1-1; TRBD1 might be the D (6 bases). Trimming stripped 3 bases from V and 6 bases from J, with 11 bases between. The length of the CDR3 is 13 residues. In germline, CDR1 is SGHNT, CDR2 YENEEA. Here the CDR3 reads CASSFGGGAEAFF. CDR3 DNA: TGTGCCAGCAGCTTTGGAGGGGGGGCTGAAGCTTTCTTT.

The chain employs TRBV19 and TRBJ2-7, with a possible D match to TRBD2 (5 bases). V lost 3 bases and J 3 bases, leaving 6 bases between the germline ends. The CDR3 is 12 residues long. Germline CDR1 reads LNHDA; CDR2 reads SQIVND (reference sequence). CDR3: CASSMGDYEQYF. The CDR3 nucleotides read TGTGCCAGTAGTATGGGAGACTACGAGCAGTACTTC. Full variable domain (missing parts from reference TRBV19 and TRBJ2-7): DGGITQSPKYLFRKEGQNVTLSCEQNLNHDAMYWYRQDPGQGLRLIYYSQIVNDFQKGDIAEGYSVSREKKESFPLTVTSAQKNPTAFYLCASSMGDYEQYFGPGTRLTVT.

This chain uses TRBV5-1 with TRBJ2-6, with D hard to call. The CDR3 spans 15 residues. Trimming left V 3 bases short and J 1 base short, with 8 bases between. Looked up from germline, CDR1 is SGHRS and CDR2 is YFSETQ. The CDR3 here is CASSYQESGANVLTF. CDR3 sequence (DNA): TGCGCCAGCAGCTATCAGGAATCTGGGGCCAACGTCCTGACTTTC.

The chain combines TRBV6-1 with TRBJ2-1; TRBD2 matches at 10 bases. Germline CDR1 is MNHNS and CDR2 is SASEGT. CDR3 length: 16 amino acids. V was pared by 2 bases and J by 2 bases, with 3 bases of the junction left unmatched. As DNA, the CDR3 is TGTGCCAGCAGTGAAACTAGCGGGATCCCCTACAATGAGCAGTTCTTC. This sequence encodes CASSETSGIPYNEQFF.

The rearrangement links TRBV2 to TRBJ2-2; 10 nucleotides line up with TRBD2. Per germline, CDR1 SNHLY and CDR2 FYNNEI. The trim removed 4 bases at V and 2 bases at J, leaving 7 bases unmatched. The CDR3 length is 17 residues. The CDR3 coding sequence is TGTGCCAGCAGTGTGCGGCTAGCGGGAGTAAACACCGGGGAGCTGTTTTTT. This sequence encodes CASSVRLAGVNTGELFF.

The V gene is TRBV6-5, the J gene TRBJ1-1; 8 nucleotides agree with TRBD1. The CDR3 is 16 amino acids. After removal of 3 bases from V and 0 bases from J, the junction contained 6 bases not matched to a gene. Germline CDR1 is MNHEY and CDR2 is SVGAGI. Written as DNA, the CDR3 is TGTGCCAGCAGTTATTTTCAGGGGGCCCTGAACACTGAAGCTTTCTTT. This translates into CASSYFQGALNTEAFF.

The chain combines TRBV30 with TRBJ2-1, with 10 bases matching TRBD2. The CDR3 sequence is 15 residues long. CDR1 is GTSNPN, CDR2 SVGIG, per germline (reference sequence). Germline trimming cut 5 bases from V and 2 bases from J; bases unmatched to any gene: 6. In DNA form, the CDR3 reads TGTGCCTGGGGGAGAAGCGGGAGGGCCTACAATGAGCAGTTCTTC. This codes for CAWGRSGRAYNEQFF.

The CDR3 coding sequence is TGTGCCAGCAGTGAAGGGATTGGGCAGGGGCAAGAGACCCAGTACTTC. It encodes CASSEGIGQGQETQYF. This chain links TRBV6-1 with TRBJ2-5; tentatively, D is TRBD1 (6 bases). CDR3 size: 16 residues. The V gene lost 1 base and the J gene lost 2 bases, with 14 bases spanning the gap. Germline V gives CDR1 MNHNS, CDR2 SASEGT.